The source of this T cell receptor beta chain is a study of regulatory T cells in long-lasting Graves disease. Sequencing libraries for TCR beta were prepared with iRepertoire HTBI primers and Arm-PCR of CDR3 regions. TCRdb re-derived calls from the multiplex PCR reads in MiXCR, one entry per CDR3 protein. The sample lists 440,000 or so distinct CDR3 sequences; more than 13% were seen once. Stated time point: newly diagnosed GD, antithyroid drugs for less than 3 months. TCR sequences were obtained from RNA taken from PBMCs. Germline V CDR1 and CDR2: DFQATT, SNEGSKA (reference sequence). This CDR3 comprises 12 residues. Trimming removed 6 bases from V and 1 base from J, with 9 bases in between. This same sample was also taken into another study, of T cells in Graves' hyperthyroidism and ophthalmopathy.

The chain joins TRBV20-1 to TRBJ1-1; no firm D call. The source is a young woman with Graves disease. The sample was peripheral blood mononuclear cells (PBMCs), taken at new diagnosis, from a patient treated with antithyroid drugs. The CDR3 nucleotides read TGCAGTGCGGGAGGAGCGAACACTGAAGCTTTCTTT. This sequence encodes CSAGGANTEAFF.